This entry features one TCR beta chain sequence. This sample stems from a study of blood T cell repertoires in COVID-19. As for the study in general: The samples span acute and convalescent COVID-19 from the United States, Italy and Spain.

Sequenced by immunoSEQ multiplex PCR; TCRdb stores in-frame clones only, minus some. The sample lists about 97,000 clones, around 85% occurring once. The sample consisted of peripheral blood. This sequence was found in a woman in her sixties or seventies with active or convalescent COVID-19.

The chain's CDR3 is CASSQLAGGYNEQFF. DNA for the CDR3: TGTGCCAGCAGCCAACTAGCGGGGGGTTACAATGAGCAGTTCTTC. The chain is built from TRBV14 and TRBJ2-1; 11 bases are shared with TRBD2. Germline-derived CDR1 and CDR2 are SGHDN and FVKESK. The V gene end was trimmed by 2 bases and the J gene end by 4 bases; junction bases not matched to a gene: 1. The CDR3 is 15 amino acids.